This T cell receptor (beta chain) comes out of a study of metastatic and nonmetastatic thyroid tumors. Each patient went into thyroid surgery without having received any treatment. This clone was picked up many times. With MiXCR, TCRdb called clones anew from the PCR reads. The profile shows about 18,000 clones, approximately 35% of them singletons. V was pared by 6 bases and J by 3 bases, with 1 base of the junction left unmatched. Per the germline V gene, CDR1 is MGHDK and CDR2 is SYGVNS. The CDR3 is 12 residues long. This receptor was obtained from a male donor with papillary thyroid cancer or a benign thyroid nodule (not recorded which). Some clones in this sample may be carry-over from other donors' samples. Source material: tumor tissue. This chain connects TRBV25-1 to TRBJ2-7; TRBD1 matches 8 bases. The CDR3 region has the DNA TGTGCCAGCAGGGACAGGGTCTACGAGCAGTACTTC. It yields the protein CASRDRVYEQYF.